This is a list of T cell receptor beta chains from one sample in a study of blood T cell repertoires in COVID-19. The table came from immunoSEQ multiplex PCR; TCRdb's copy has only in-frame clones and leaves some out. The data show 85,000 to 100,000 clones, with roughly 80% seen just once and 17% held by the top ten. The sequencing input was peripheral blood. The receptors derive from a woman aged 55-69 years with acute or convalescent COVID-19. Both conserved end residues are part of each CDR3.

>TRBV10-1|TRBJ1-4
CASSERGREEKLFF
>TRBV19|TRBJ1-2
CASSMGQANYGYTF
>TRBV12-3/TRBV12-4|TRBJ1-2
CASSSRQGYGYTF
>TRBV30|TRBJ2-6
CAWDRHSGANVLTF
>TRBV11-2|TRBJ2-3
CASSFLHHTDTQYF
>TRBV7-3|TRBJ1-1
CASRVSGGDTEAFF
>TRBV4-2|TRBJ2-5
CASSQDRGQETQYF
>TRBV5-1|TRBJ2-3
CASSSSGGLSTDTQYF
>TRBV11-1|TRBJ2-5
CASSRQTSGVVTQYF
>TRBV28|TRBJ1-5
CASSEFGGTGSGQPQHF
>TRBV28|TRBJ1-5
CASSSGTGKQPQHF
>TRBV2|TRBJ1-1
CASILDRVGTEAFF
>TRBV10-3|TRBJ1-4
CAIRSGTNEKLFF
>TRBV3-1/TRBV3-2|TRBJ1-2
CASSQGQGRGHYGYTF
>TRBV29-1|TRBJ2-3
CSVVWGGTDTQYF
>TRBV12-5|TRBJ2-7
CASGLRGSYEQYF
>TRBV4-1|TRBJ2-1
CASSQVRLGVNEQFF
>TRBV27|TRBJ1-1
CASSVSRTANTEAFF
>TRBV23-1|TRBJ1-5
CASSQSGQGGNQPQHF
>TRBV19|TRBJ1-1
CASSRTVNTEAFF
>TRBV9|TRBJ1-6
CASSFRTGGNSPLHF
>TRBV6-6|TRBJ1-1
CASSFRHGTEAFF
>TRBV19|TRBJ1-1
CASSKKTGGDEAFF
>TRBV19|TRBJ1-6
CASSLNSGGNSPLHF
>TRBV4-1|TRBJ2-7
CASSQLGLGQGEYEQYF
>TRBV7-3|TRBJ2-5
CASSPRLAGGPETQYF
>TRBV19|TRBJ2-7
CASSSTGATYEQYF
>TRBV7-8|TRBJ2-3
CASSLGAGGRGDTQYF
>TRBV2|TRBJ1-2
CASSDVGRVYGYTF
>TRBV3-1/TRBV3-2|TRBJ2-7
CASRLQGFSEQYF
>TRBV6-5|TRBJ2-7
CASSYPTSGAYEQYF
>TRBV5-3|TRBJ1-4
CARSSRGVEKEKLFF
>TRBV3-1/TRBV3-2|TRBJ2-2
CASSLGTSGGSGELFF
>TRBV6-5|TRBJ1-1
CASSYSRGQEAFF
>TRBV28|TRBJ2-4
CASSRQGMGKNIQYF
>TRBV5-1|TRBJ1-6
CASSLVGVESPLHF
>TRBV2|TRBJ1-1
CASSDRGPQYTEAFF
>TRBV19|TRBJ2-7
CASSIGADRGNEQYF
>TRBV4-1|TRBJ2-5
CASSRTGTIQETQYF
>TRBV5-1|TRBJ1-4
CASSPGGGTNEKLFF
>TRBV28|TRBJ2-7
CASKTPGQGYEQYF
>TRBV7-6|TRBJ2-1
CASSLDRGGLYNEQFF
>TRBV19|TRBJ2-7
CASSMYAGRYEQYF
>TRBV5-5|TRBJ2-7
CASSPVLGQGFYEQYF
>TRBV28|TRBJ2-3
CASSLPPNGGAVDTQYF
>TRBV19|TRBJ1-3
CASSILGAQGNTIYF
>TRBV27|TRBJ2-3
CASSLRGASGGGTDTQYF
>TRBV24-1|TRBJ2-1
CATAATAGGLSEQFF
>TRBV5-1|TRBJ2-1
CASSLDGQGRNNEQFF
>TRBV7-7|TRBJ2-1
CASSLSTDNEQFF
>TRBV6-5|TRBJ1-2
CASSYVAGYGYTF
>TRBV5-1|TRBJ2-7
CASSLRTSGYEQYF
>TRBV7-8|TRBJ1-1
CASSFSGGRGDTEAFF
>TRBV7-2|TRBJ1-3
CASSLGNSGNTIYF
>TRBV3-1/TRBV3-2|TRBJ1-5
CASSQGVSGNQPQHF
>TRBV30|TRBJ1-2
CACRGQGDYGYTF
>TRBV18|TRBJ2-2
CASSPRGDHTGELFF
>TRBV11-3|TRBJ1-6
CASSGRDSPLHF
>TRBV27|TRBJ2-1
CASRLYNEQFF